The following is a TCR beta chain sequence with its context. Profiling relied on immunoSEQ multiplex PCR, and the TCRdb table lists in-frame clones only, not all of them. Seen here are 200,000 to 300,000 clones, 80% to 90% observed once, and the top ten hold around 4%. These data are taken from a study of blood T cell repertoires in COVID-19. Trimming shortened V by 1 base and J by 0 bases, and 13 bases separated the two germline ends. Germline V gives CDR1 MNHNS, CDR2 SASEGT. This CDR3 is built from 16 residues. The sample comprised peripheral blood. This rearrangement joins TRBV6-1 to TRBJ2-7; a possible D gene is TRBD1 (6 bases). The clonotype comes from a man aged 55-75 years with acute or convalescent COVID-19. For the CDR3, the DNA is TGTGCCAGCAGTGAAGTCGGAGGACAGCCCTCCTACGAGCAGTACTTC. This translates into CASSEVGGQPSYEQYF.